The 17 T cell receptor beta chains below were found in one sample sequenced in a study of control samples from healthy donors and cancer patients. The method was immunoSEQ multiplex PCR; TCRdb's version includes in-frame clones alone and lacks a portion of them. The sample contains tens of thousands of clones, 80% to 95% of which appear only once. Specimen: PBMCs. These receptors all stem from a woman between 40 and 50 years old with lung cancer.

The chain uses TRBV10-3 and TRBJ2-5; D may match TRBD1 or TRBD2 (6 bases each). The germline V gene encodes CDR1 ENHRY and CDR2 SYGVKD. CDR3 size: 17 residues. V was clipped by 0 bases and J by 2 bases, with 16 bases between them. CDR3 region: CAISESARGRFQETQYF. The CDR3 coding sequence is TGTGCCATCAGTGAGTCGGCCCGGGGGCGATTTCAAGAGACCCAGTACTTC.

The chain recombines TRBV7-9 with TRBJ1-1, with 8 nucleotides matching TRBD1. CDR3 length: 13 amino acids. With V trimmed by 5 bases and J by 7 bases, 6 bases remained unmatched. Germline CDR1 SEHNR, CDR2 FQNEAQ (reference sequence). The CDR3, as DNA: TGTGCCAGCAGCCCTGGGACAGGTATTGAAGCTTTCTTT. This sequence encodes CASSPGTGIEAFF. The whole variable domain, remainder taken from reference TRBV7-9 and TRBJ1-1, is DTGVSQNPRHKITKRGQNVTFRCDPISEHNRLYWYRQTLGQGPEFLTYFQNEAQLEKSRLLSDRFSAERPKGSFSTLEIQRTEQGDSAMYLCASSPGTGIEAFFGQGTRLTVV.

V is TRBV5-1 and J is TRBJ2-1, with TRBD2 identical over 7 bases. The CDR3 spans 16 residues. Germline loops: CDR1 SGHRS, CDR2 YFSETQ. Losses at the gene ends were 4 bases for V and 3 bases for J; bases not matched to a gene: 10. The CDR3 spells CASSPEWRGIYNEQFF. Written as DNA, the CDR3 is TGCGCCAGCAGCCCCGAATGGCGGGGGATCTACAATGAGCAGTTCTTC.

The gene calls are TRBV4-1 and TRBJ2-3; D gene uncertain. CDR1 is MGHRA, CDR2 YSYEKL, per germline. Trimming pared 0 bases from V and 2 bases from J, leaving 6 bases between. The CDR3 is made up of 14 amino acids. The CDR3, as DNA: TGCGCCAGCAGCCAAGATAGGAACACAGATACGCAGTATTTT. Translated, it gives CASSQDRNTDTQYF.

This rearrangement joins TRBV4-1 to TRBJ2-1, with 8 nucleotides matching TRBD1. V shed 4 bases and J 7 bases; nucleotides not matched to a gene: 15. The length of the CDR3 is 17 residues. Germline values: CDR1 MGHRA, CDR2 YSYEKL. The CDR3 spells CASSLPPASGGRNEQFF. The CDR3 coding sequence is TGCGCCAGCAGCCTACCCCCCGCGTCAGGGGGCAGGAATGAGCAGTTCTTC.

This clone is a singleton in its sample. The CDR3 bases are TGTGCCAGCTCACCCACGGGACTAGCGGGGGGACAGGACAATGAGCAGTTCTTC. Residues: CASSPTGLAGGQDNEQFF. This rearrangement joins TRBV18 to TRBJ2-1; 15 bases match TRBD2. The CDR3 has 18 residues. V gave up 3 bases and J gave up 5 bases; unmatched junction bases: 8. Germline V gene lookup returns CDR1 KGHSH and CDR2 LQKENI. Drawing the rest from reference TRBV18 and TRBJ2-1, the complete variable domain is NAGVMQNPRHLVRRRGQEARLRCSPMKGHSHVYWYRQLPEEGLKFMVYLQKENIIDESGMPKERFSAEFPKEGPSILRIQQVVRGDSAAYFCASSPTGLAGGQDNEQFFGPGTRLTVL.

The chain recombines TRBV25-1 with TRBJ2-1, with TRBD2 identical over 7 bases. Losses at the gene ends were 2 bases for V and 4 bases for J; bases not matched to a gene: 8. The CDR3 length is 16 residues. CDR1 is MGHDK, CDR2 SYGVNS, per germline. CDR3 sequence reads: CASSEQSASGYNEQFF. CDR3 nucleotide sequence: TGTGCCAGCAGTGAACAATCGGCTAGCGGATACAATGAGCAGTTCTTC.

The gene calls are TRBV10-3 and TRBJ2-1, with D tentatively TRBD1 (5 bases). CDR1 is ENHRY and CDR2 is SYGVKD in the germline V gene. The V end was cut by 5 bases, the J end by 5 bases, with 13 bases between. The CDR3 has 14 amino acids. CDR3 residues: CAISSLDTNNEQFF. DNA of the CDR3: TGTGCCATCAGTTCCCTGGACACGAACAATGAGCAGTTCTTC.

The chain uses TRBV19 and TRBJ1-2; D is undetermined. V was cut by 7 bases and J by 1 base, with 16 bases left in between. This CDR3 is built from 15 residues. CDR1 LNHDA and CDR2 SQIVND come from the germline V gene (reference sequence). CDR3 sequence: CASKDLEELNYGYTF. The CDR3 bases are TGTGCCAGTAAGGACCTTGAAGAACTTAACTATGGCTACACCTTC.

CDR3 protein: CASSQVGGGYRGNEQYF. CDR3 in DNA: TGTGCCAGCAGCCAAGTCGGTGGGGGGTACCGCGGGAACGAGCAGTACTTC. This rearrangement joins TRBV3-1 (or the pseudogene TRBV3-2) to TRBJ2-7, with a tentative D call TRBD2 (6 bases). The CDR3 has 17 amino acids. V lost 1 base to trimming and J lost 5 bases, with 21 bases between them. Germline CDR1 LGHDT, CDR2 YNNKEL (reference sequence).

V is TRBV13 and J is TRBJ1-2, with 10 bases matching TRBD1. The CDR3 has 15 residues. CDR1 PRHDT and CDR2 FYEKMQ come from the germline V gene (reference sequence). Trimming cost V 5 bases and J 2 bases; bases outside gene matches: 5. CDR3 region: CASSIDRGLNYGYTF. In DNA, the CDR3 is TGTGCCAGCAGCATCGACAGGGGGCTGAACTATGGCTACACCTTC.

This clone appeared a single time. J is TRBJ2-1 and V is TRBV2, with TRBD2 matching over 12 bases. Germline V gene lookup returns CDR1 SNHLY and CDR2 FYNNEI. The CDR3 loop spans 15 amino acids. The trim removed 6 bases at V and 5 bases at J, leaving 5 bases unmatched. CDR3: CASSETSGGNNEQFF. The CDR3 DNA reads as TGTGCCAGCAGCGAGACTAGCGGGGGAAACAATGAGCAGTTCTTC.

The rearrangement links TRBV19 to TRBJ1-1, with a tentative D call TRBD1 (6 bases). This CDR3 is built from 13 residues. The germline V gene has CDR1 LNHDA and CDR2 SQIVND (reference sequence). V dropped 8 bases and J dropped 1 base, with 11 bases sitting between them. CDR3 in DNA: TGTGCCAGTCGGGACACCACGAACACTGAAGCTTTCTTT. Protein sequence: CASRDTTNTEAFF.

This rearrangement joins TRBV12-3 or TRBV12-4 to TRBJ1-3; no reliable D call. Trimming removed 3 bases from V and 2 bases from J, with 5 bases in between. The CDR3 consists of 13 residues. CDR3 bases: TGTGCCAGCAGTTTTCGAACTGGAAACACCATATATTTT. Protein product: CASSFRTGNTIYF.

A single count supports this clone. The gene calls are TRBV6-6 and TRBJ2-7, with D possibly TRBD2 on 7 matching bases. The CDR3 sequence is 13 residues long. Germline values: CDR1 MNHNY, CDR2 SVGAGI (reference sequence). V was shortened by 7 bases and J by 3 bases, with 13 bases between the two germline ends. CDR3 amino acids: CASNGGGRYEQYF. The DNA of the CDR3 is TGTGCCAGCAATGGGGGGGGGCGCTACGAGCAGTACTTC.

The V call is TRBV6-5, the J call TRBJ1-1; D gene uncertain. Germline CDR1 MNHEY, CDR2 SVGAGI. This CDR3 has 14 amino acids. Trimming left V 5 bases short and J 5 bases short, with 15 bases between. CDR3 amino acids: CASSQDRERTEAFF. CDR3 in DNA: TGTGCCAGCAGTCAGGACCGCGAGAGGACTGAAGCTTTCTTT.

CDR3 protein: CASRVSNQPQHF. The CDR3 DNA follows: TGTGCCAGCAGGGTGTCAAATCAGCCCCAGCATTTT. This chain uses TRBV28 with TRBJ1-5; D not certain. CDR1 MDHEN and CDR2 SYDVKM come from the germline V gene. Trimming shortened V by 6 bases and J by 4 bases, and 7 bases separated the two germline ends. The CDR3 totals 12 residues.